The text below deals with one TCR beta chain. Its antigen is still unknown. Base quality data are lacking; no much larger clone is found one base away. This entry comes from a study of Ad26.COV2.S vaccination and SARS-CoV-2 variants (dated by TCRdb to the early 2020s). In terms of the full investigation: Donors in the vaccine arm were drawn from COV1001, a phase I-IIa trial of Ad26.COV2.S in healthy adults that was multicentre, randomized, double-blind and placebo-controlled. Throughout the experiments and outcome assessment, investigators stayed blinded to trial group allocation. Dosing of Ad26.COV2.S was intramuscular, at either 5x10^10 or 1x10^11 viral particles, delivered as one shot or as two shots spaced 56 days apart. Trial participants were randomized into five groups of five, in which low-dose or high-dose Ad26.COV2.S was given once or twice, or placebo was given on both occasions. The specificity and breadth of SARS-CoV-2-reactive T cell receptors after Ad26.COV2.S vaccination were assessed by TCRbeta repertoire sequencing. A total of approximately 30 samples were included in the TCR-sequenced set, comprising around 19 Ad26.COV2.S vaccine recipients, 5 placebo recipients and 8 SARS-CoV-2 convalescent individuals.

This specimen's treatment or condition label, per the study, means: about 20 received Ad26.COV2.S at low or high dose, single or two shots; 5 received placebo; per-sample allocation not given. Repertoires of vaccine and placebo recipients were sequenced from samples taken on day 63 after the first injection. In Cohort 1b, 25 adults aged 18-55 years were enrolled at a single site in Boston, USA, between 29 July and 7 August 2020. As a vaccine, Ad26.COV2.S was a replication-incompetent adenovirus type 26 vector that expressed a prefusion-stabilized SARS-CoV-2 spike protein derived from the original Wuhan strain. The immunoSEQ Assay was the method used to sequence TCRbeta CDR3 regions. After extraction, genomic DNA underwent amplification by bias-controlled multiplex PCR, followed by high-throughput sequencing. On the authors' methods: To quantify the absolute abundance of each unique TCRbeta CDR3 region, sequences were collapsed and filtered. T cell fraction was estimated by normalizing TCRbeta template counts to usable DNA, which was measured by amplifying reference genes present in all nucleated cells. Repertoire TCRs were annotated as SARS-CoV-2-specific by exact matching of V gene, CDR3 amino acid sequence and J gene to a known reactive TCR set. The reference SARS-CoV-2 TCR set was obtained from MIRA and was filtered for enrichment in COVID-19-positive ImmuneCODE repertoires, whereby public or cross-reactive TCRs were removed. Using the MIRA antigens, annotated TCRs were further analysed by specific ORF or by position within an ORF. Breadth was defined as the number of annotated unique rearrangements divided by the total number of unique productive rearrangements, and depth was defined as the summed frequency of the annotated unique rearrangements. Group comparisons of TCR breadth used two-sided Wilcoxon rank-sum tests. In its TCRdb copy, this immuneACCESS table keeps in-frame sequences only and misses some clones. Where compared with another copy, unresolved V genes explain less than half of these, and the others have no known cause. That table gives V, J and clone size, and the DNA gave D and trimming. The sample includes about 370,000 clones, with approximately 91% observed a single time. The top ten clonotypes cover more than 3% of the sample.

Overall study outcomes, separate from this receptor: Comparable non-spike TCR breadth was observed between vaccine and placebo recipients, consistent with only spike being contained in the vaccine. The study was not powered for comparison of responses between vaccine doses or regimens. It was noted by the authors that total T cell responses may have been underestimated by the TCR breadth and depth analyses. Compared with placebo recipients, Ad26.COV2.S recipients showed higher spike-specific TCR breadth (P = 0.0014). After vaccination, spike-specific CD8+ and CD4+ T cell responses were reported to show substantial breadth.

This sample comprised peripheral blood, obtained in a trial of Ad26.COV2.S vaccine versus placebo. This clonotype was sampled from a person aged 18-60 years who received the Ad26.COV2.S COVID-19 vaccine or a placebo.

The CDR3 region reads CAIRPTGENTEAFF. The nucleotides are TGTGCCATCAGACCCACAGGGGAAAACACTGAAGCTTTCTTT. Recombination connected TRBV10-3 to TRBJ1-1, with TRBD1 matching 7 junction bases. The V end gives up 6 bases and the J end 2 bases, leaving 6 bases in the junction not matched to a gene. Based on the germline V gene, the CDR1 and CDR2 sequences are ENHRY and SYGVKD. Taken from cysteine to phenylalanine, the CDR3 has 14 residues. Solely the CDR3 DNA is kept, with 42 bases framed from the first base.